Shown below are 16 T cell receptor beta chains from a single sample sequenced in a study of blood T cells in healthy people across ages. With a J-beta primer mix and a sample-barcoded 5' primer, a second PCR ran about 6 to 11 cycles. One entry per CDR3 protein, called by TCRdb with MiXCR from the 5' RACE reads. This sample carries under 1,000,000 distinct CDR3 sequences, about half of them seen once, and the ten largest clones take roughly 18%. Source material: blood. These TCRs come from a man older than 75 in good health.

The chain uses TRBV6-6 and TRBJ2-1; 7 bases map to TRBD2. The CDR3 covers 16 residues. The V segment lost 5 bases and the J segment 3 bases; nucleotides outside the gene matches: 10. CDR1 MNHNY and CDR2 SVGAGI come from the germline V gene (reference sequence). DNA for the CDR3: TGTGCCAGCAGTCCCCGAAGAGCGGGGATCTACAATGAGCAGTTCTTC. It encodes CASSPRRAGIYNEQFF.

The rearrangement joins TRBV13 to TRBJ1-1, with D perhaps matching TRBD1 (6 bases). This CDR3 spans 14 amino acids. The V end was cut by 4 bases, the J end by 3 bases, with 12 bases between. Germline CDR1 PRHDT, CDR2 FYEKMQ (reference sequence). CDR3 loop: CASSYPNRDTEAFF. The DNA of the CDR3 is TGTGCCAGCAGCTACCCCAACAGGGACACTGAAGCTTTCTTT.

The chain combines TRBV7-8 with TRBJ2-7, with 12 bases aligning to TRBD2. Germline CDR1 reads SGHVS; CDR2 reads FQNEAQ. The CDR3 is 16 residues long. The V gene end was trimmed by 6 bases and the J gene end by 0 bases; junction bases not matched to a gene: 6. The CDR3 reads CASSVRGLAGSYEQYF. The CDR3 bases are TGTGCCAGCAGTGTAAGGGGACTAGCGGGCTCCTACGAGCAGTACTTC.

This clonotype came up many times. The rearrangement links TRBV7-2 to TRBJ2-5; D might be TRBD1 (6 bases). V lost 0 bases and J 9 bases, leaving 17 bases between the germline ends. The CDR3 runs 15 residues. Germline CDR1 is SGHTA and CDR2 is FQGNSA. The CDR3: CASSLASSRGGAQYF. CDR3 nucleotide sequence: TGTGCCAGCAGCTTAGCGTCGTCCAGGGGCGGAGCCCAGTACTTC. Based on the CDR3 plus reference TRBV7-2 and TRBJ2-5, the full variable domain is GAGVSQSPSNKVTEKGKDVELRCDPISGHTALYWYRQSLGQGLEFLIYFQGNSAPDKSGLPSDRFSAERTGGSVSTLTIQRTQQEDSAVYLCASSLASSRGGAQYFGPGTRLLVL.

The chain couples TRBV3-1 to TRBJ2-1; possibly TRBD2 for D (5 bases). Trimming took off 0 bases at V and 10 bases at J, with 16 bases between the two ends. The V gene's germline CDR1 is LGHDT and CDR2 YNNKEL (reference sequence). The CDR3 is 15 residues long. This CDR3 reads CASSQERAVPPEQFF. CDR3 DNA: TGTGCCAGCAGCCAAGAACGAGCGGTTCCTCCGGAGCAGTTCTTC.

A few counts support this clonotype. The V call is TRBV5-1, the J call TRBJ2-7; D call uncertain. The length of the CDR3 is 16 residues. The germline V gene encodes CDR1 SGHRS and CDR2 YFSETQ. V was trimmed by 0 bases and J by 1 base, leaving 14 bases between them. CDR3 in amino acids: CASSLESATVSYEQYF. In nucleotides, the CDR3 is TGCGCCAGCAGCTTGGAGTCGGCAACCGTATCCTACGAGCAGTACTTC.

A few counts support this clonotype. J is TRBJ2-7 and V is TRBV7-2, with D possibly being TRBD2 (6 bases). The CDR3 has 14 residues. Looked up from germline, CDR1 is SGHTA and CDR2 is FQGNSA. Trimming took 3 bases from V and 0 from J, leaving 9 bases between them. Written as DNA, the CDR3 is TGTGCCAGCAGCTTGAAGGACTACTCCTACGAGCAGTACTTC. This encodes CASSLKDYSYEQYF.

The CDR3 loop is CASSPPPHHCYEQYF. The CDR3, as DNA: TGTGCCAGCAGCCCCCCCCCGCATCACTGCTACGAGCAGTACTTC. The V and J genes are TRBV3-1 and TRBJ2-7, with D uncertain. CDR3 length: 15 amino acids. From germline, CDR1 is LGHDT and CDR2 YNNKEL (reference sequence). V gave up 4 bases and J gave up 3 bases, with 16 bases separating them.

V and J are TRBV29-1 and TRBJ2-1, with 7 bases fitting TRBD2. The CDR3 runs 13 residues. The trim removed 5 bases at V and 5 bases at J, leaving 6 bases unmatched. Germline CDR1 is SQVTM and CDR2 is ANQGSEA. DNA of the CDR3: TGCAGCGTTCGAAACGGACTAGACAATGAGCAGTTCTTC. Protein: CSVRNGLDNEQFF.

This clonotype has at least ten counts. The V gene is TRBV7-6, the J gene TRBJ2-1; weak D call: TRBD2 (6 bases). Trimming shortened V by 5 bases and J by 2 bases, and 16 bases separated the two germline ends. The CDR3 covers 16 residues. Germline V gives CDR1 SGHVS, CDR2 FNYEAQ. CDR3 sequence: CASSPGLAVTYNEQFF. The CDR3 nucleotides read TGTGCCAGCAGCCCCGGTTTAGCGGTTACCTACAATGAGCAGTTCTTC. The full variable domain, completed using reference TRBV7-6 and TRBJ2-1, is GAGVSQSPRYKVTKRGQDVALRCDPISGHVSLYWYRQALGQGPEFLTYFNYEAQQDKSGLPNDRFSAERPEGSISTLTIQRTEQRDSAMYRCASSPGLAVTYNEQFFGPGTRLTVL.

V gene TRBV6-5 combines with J gene TRBJ2-5, with D tentatively TRBD1 (6 bases). The germline CDR1 and CDR2 sequences are MNHEY and SVGAGI. Deletions cut 4 bases from V and 0 bases from J, with 12 bases between. The CDR3 spans 15 residues. The CDR3 sequence is CASSSGTLYQETQYF. The CDR3, as DNA: TGTGCCAGCAGTTCCGGGACACTGTACCAAGAGACCCAGTACTTC.

The V and J genes are TRBV27 and TRBJ2-7; 7 bases map to TRBD1. V shed 5 bases, J shed 5 bases, and the junction held 15 bases outside the gene matches. The CDR3 contains 16 residues. Germline loops: CDR1 MNHEY, CDR2 SMNVEV (reference sequence). The CDR3 protein is CASSPTGPRQGHEQYF. In DNA, the CDR3 is TGTGCCAGCAGTCCAACGGGGCCCCGACAGGGCCACGAGCAGTACTTC.

The chain combines TRBV13 with TRBJ1-2; a possible D gene is TRBD1 (6 bases). Per the germline V gene, CDR1 is PRHDT and CDR2 is FYEKMQ (reference sequence). This CDR3 is built from 15 residues. V gave up 3 bases and J gave up 3 bases, with 14 bases separating them. The DNA of the CDR3 is TGTGCCAGCAGCTTCGGGCGGGGGCCCCACTATGGCTACACCTTC. Its translation: CASSFGRGPHYGYTF.

A single count supports this clonotype. The chain has TRBV21-1 and TRBJ2-1; TRBD2, the D gene given by the table, was not confirmed from the DNA. TRBV21-1 is marked as a pseudogene. The CDR3 has 15 residues. CDR3 sequence (DNA): TGTGCCATCAGTCCCCTTCGGACTAGCATGAATGAGCAGTTCTTC. It translates to CAISPLRTSMNEQFF.

The rearrangement links TRBV30 to TRBJ2-1; 9 bases are a match to TRBD2. This CDR3 contains 15 residues. CDR1 is GTSNPN, CDR2 SVGIG, per germline (reference sequence). V dropped 3 bases and J dropped 8; count of bases not matched to a gene: 11. CDR3 protein: CAWSRLAGGVDEQFF. The DNA for the CDR3 is TGTGCCTGGAGCCGTCTCGCGGGAGGGGTGGATGAGCAGTTCTTC.

This clonotype appeared a few times. The genes are TRBV28 and TRBJ2-7; D may match TRBD1 or TRBD2 (5 bases each). Germline values: CDR1 MDHEN, CDR2 SYDVKM. CDR3 size: 14 residues. Trimming took 5 bases from V and 3 from J, leaving 14 bases between them. The CDR3 spells CASSPPRGYYEQYF. CDR3 coding DNA: TGTGCCAGCAGTCCACCGAGGGGTTACTACGAGCAGTACTTC.